The 26 T cell receptor beta chains below were found in one sample sequenced in a study of T cell responses to AZD1222 COVID-19 vaccine (dated by TCRdb to the early 2020s). Libraries came from the immunoSEQ multiplex PCR assay. TCRdb stores this immuneACCESS table with in-frame sequences only. Part of the clones is absent; in the studies checked, under half of the shortfall reflects unresolved V genes, and no reason is known for the rest. This sample lists about 39,000 clones; about 91% were detected once. About 25% of the sample is held by the ten biggest clonotypes. The intended sense of this specimen's time point label: about 28 days (+/-7) after the second vaccine dose. The specimen was peripheral blood, collected 28 days after the second AZD1222 dose. Receptor source: an adult who received the AZD1222 COVID-19 vaccine.

The V gene is TRBV11-2, the J gene TRBJ2-1, with 8 bases fitting TRBD1. V gave up 3 bases and J gave up 1 base; unmatched junction bases: 2. Per the germline V gene, CDR1 is SGHAT and CDR2 is FQNNGV. The CDR3 is 15 residues long. CDR3 sequence reads: CASSLGQESYNEQFF. For the CDR3, the DNA is TGTGCCAGCAGCTTGGGACAGGAATCCTACAATGAGCAGTTCTTC.

A note on this clone: One junction end does not reproduce the germline sequence, and a read error may be involved. The chain carries TRBV7-9 and TRBJ2-7; tentative D call: TRBD2 (6 bases). The germline V gene encodes CDR1 SEHNR and CDR2 FQNEAQ (reference sequence). The CDR3 spans 13 residues. This CDR3 is CASRFTGGDEQYF. CDR3 in DNA: TGTGCCAGCCGCTTTACCGGGGGTGACGAGCAGTACTTC.

The chain has TRBV5-1 and TRBJ2-3, with 9 bases lining up with TRBD1. Germline V lookup: CDR1 SGHRS, CDR2 YFSETQ. This CDR3 is built from 15 residues. Trimming cost V 2 bases and J 4 bases; bases outside gene matches: 5. The CDR3 loop reads CASSFRDRDPDTQYF. CDR3 coding DNA: TGCGCCAGCAGCTTCCGGGACAGGGACCCAGATACGCAGTATTTT. Full variable domain (rest looked up from reference TRBV5-1 and TRBJ2-3): KAGVTQTPRYLIKTRGQQVTLSCSPISGHRSVSWYQQTPGQGLQFLFEYFSETQRNKGNFPGRFSGRQFSNSRSEMNVSTLELGDSALYLCASSFRDRDPDTQYFGPGTRLTVL.

The chain couples TRBV29-1 to TRBJ2-1; D perhaps matches TRBD2 (5 bases). Germline loops: CDR1 SQVTM, CDR2 ANQGSEA. The V end was cut by 8 bases, the J end by 6 bases, with 11 bases between. CDR3 size: 11 residues. In nucleotides, the CDR3 is TGCAGCACGCGAGAGGGCAATGAGCAGTTCTTC. Translation: CSTREGNEQFF.

This chain's CDR3 is CASSSLQGQGEKLFF. The CDR3 nucleotides read TGTGCCAGCAGTTCATTACAGGGCCAAGGCGAAAAACTGTTTTTT. This chain uses TRBV27 with TRBJ1-4, with a possible D match to TRBD1 (6 bases). The CDR3 is made up of 15 amino acids. V lost 4 bases and J 8 bases, leaving 17 bases between the germline ends. Germline CDR1 and CDR2: MNHEY and SMNVEV (reference sequence).

V and J are TRBV5-6 and TRBJ1-3; a weak D match, TRBD1 (5 bases). Germline CDR1 is SGHDT and CDR2 is YYEEEE. The CDR3 is 16 amino acids. V was pared by 1 base and J by 2 bases, with 13 bases between. CDR3: CASSLPQGRAGNTIYF. The CDR3 coding sequence is TGTGCCAGCAGCTTGCCCCAGGGAAGGGCTGGAAACACCATATATTTT.

The chain employs TRBV7-2 and TRBJ1-1; D gene uncertain. Germline values: CDR1 SGHTA, CDR2 FQGNSA. The CDR3 runs 14 residues. Trimming took 5 bases from V and 9 from J, leaving 19 bases between them. Written as DNA, the CDR3 is TGTGCCAGCAGCATACCCGGGAGCCCCTCTCAAGCTTTCTTT. Translating gives CASSIPGSPSQAFF.

This clone was seen only a few times. The CDR3 nucleotides are TGTGCCACCAGTGATACCAGGACAGGGGCAGATACGCAGTATTTT. It translates to CATSDTRTGADTQYF. The gene calls are TRBV24-1 and TRBJ2-3; 9 bases are a match to TRBD1. The CDR3 has 15 amino acids. J lost 4 bases, V lost 3 bases, and 4 bases had no gene match. CDR1 and CDR2 from the germline V gene are KGHDR and SFDVKD.

The gene calls are TRBV7-9 and TRBJ2-7; possible D gene TRBD2, 7 bases. Trimming took 5 bases from V and 2 from J, leaving 13 bases between them. CDR3 size: 14 residues. In germline, CDR1 is SEHNR, CDR2 FQNEAQ (reference sequence). The CDR3 sequence: CASSGGGRTYEQYF. The CDR3 region has the DNA TGTGCCAGCAGCGGCGGGGGCAGGACCTACGAGCAGTACTTC.

The chain is built from TRBV18 and TRBJ2-5, with 7 bases that match TRBD1. The trim removed 3 bases at V and 6 bases at J, leaving 10 bases unmatched. CDR1 is KGHSH and CDR2 is LQKENI in the germline V gene. The CDR3 length is 15 residues. The CDR3: CASSPEHRGEQTQYF. CDR3 DNA sequence: TGTGCCAGCTCACCCGAACACAGGGGTGAACAGACCCAGTACTTC. Combining the CDR3 with reference TRBV18 and TRBJ2-5 gives the whole variable domain NAGVMQNPRHLVRRRGQEARLRCSPMKGHSHVYWYRQLPEEGLKFMVYLQKENIIDESGMPKERFSAEFPKEGPSILRIQQVVRGDSAAYFCASSPEHRGEQTQYFGPGTRLLVL.

This chain connects TRBV5-1 to TRBJ1-3; D may be TRBD1 (5 bases). The CDR3 runs to 15 residues. The germline V gene has CDR1 SGHRS and CDR2 YFSETQ. Trimming left V 0 bases short and J 4 bases short, with 11 bases between. The CDR3, as DNA: TGCGCCAGCAGCTTGGTTTCAGGGATCGGAAACACCATATATTTT. Protein sequence: CASSLVSGIGNTIYF.

The chain carries TRBV7-3 and TRBJ2-5, with D possibly matching TRBD1 (6 bases). V dropped 2 bases and J dropped 3 bases, with 7 bases sitting between them. The CDR3 extends over 13 amino acids. Germline values: CDR1 SGHTA, CDR2 FQGTGA. DNA for the CDR3: TGTGCCAGCAGCTTACCAGGGGAAGAGACCCAGTACTTC. Translation gives CASSLPGEETQYF.

The chain links TRBV12-3 or TRBV12-4 to TRBJ1-2; D remains unclear. CDR3 length: 13 amino acids. The germline V and J ends were trimmed by 1 base and 2 bases, with 5 bases remaining between them. The CDR3 DNA reads as TGTGCCAGCAGTTTAGAAGCCAACTATGGCTACACCTTC. It is translated as CASSLEANYGYTF.

The chain combines TRBV19 with TRBJ1-5; D not certain. CDR1 and CDR2 from the germline V gene are LNHDA and SQIVND (reference sequence). V was clipped by 5 bases and J by 10 bases, with 15 bases between them. The CDR3 contains 13 residues. CDR3 amino acids: CASSLGGPRPQHF. The CDR3 coding sequence is TGTGCCAGTAGTCTGGGCGGCCCGAGACCCCAGCATTTT.

The rearrangement links TRBV9 to TRBJ1-5, with unresolved D. Germline V gene lookup returns CDR1 SGDLS and CDR2 YYNGEE. This CDR3 comprises 15 residues. With 0 bases removed from V and 2 bases from J, the gap between germline ends came to 9 bases. CDR3: CASSVDGSGNQPQHF. The CDR3, as DNA: TGTGCCAGCAGCGTAGACGGAAGCGGCAATCAGCCCCAGCATTTT.

DNA of the CDR3: TGTGCCAGCAGACGGACAGGGGAGGATGAGCAGTTCTTC. This sequence encodes CASRRTGEDEQFF. This chain uses TRBV6-5 with TRBJ2-1, with 9 bases that match TRBD1. The V gene end was trimmed by 6 bases and the J gene end by 8 bases; junction bases not matched to a gene: 5. The CDR3 sequence is 13 residues long. Germline values: CDR1 MNHEY, CDR2 SVGAGI.

The rearrangement joins TRBV28 to TRBJ1-2; no firm D call. Trimming took off 2 bases at V and 1 base at J, with 8 bases between the two ends. Germline assignment: CDR1 MDHEN and CDR2 SYDVKM. This CDR3 has 14 residues. CDR3: CASSLEQLNYGYTF. The CDR3 bases are TGTGCCAGCAGTTTAGAACAGCTTAACTATGGCTACACCTTC.

CDR3 DNA: TGTGCCTGGAGTGTACAGGGGGCAGTCTATGGCTACACCTTC. It translates to CAWSVQGAVYGYTF. V and J are TRBV30 and TRBJ1-2; 9 bases match TRBD1. Germline CDR1 reads GTSNPN; CDR2 reads SVGIG (reference sequence). V was clipped by 0 bases and J by 4 bases; unmatched bases: 3. This CDR3 has 14 residues.

V gene TRBV7-3 combines with J gene TRBJ2-3; D may correspond to TRBD1 or TRBD2 (5 bases each). This CDR3 has 14 residues. Trimming shortened V by 3 bases and J by 3 bases, and 10 bases separated the two germline ends. Germline CDR1 and CDR2: SGHTA and FQGTGA. The DNA of the CDR3 is TGTGCCAGCAGCTTTGGGGGTTGGACAGATACGCAGTATTTT. Encoded protein: CASSFGGWTDTQYF.

This clone was found once. The CDR3 DNA follows: TGTGCCACCAGCCAGGCAGTCCGGCTTGGAAACACCATATATTTT. Protein: CATSQAVRLGNTIYF. The chain recombines TRBV15 with TRBJ1-3; D gene uncertain. The CDR3 is 15 amino acids. Trimming cost V 5 bases and J 3 bases, with 14 bases left between them. Germline V gene sequence: CDR1 LNHNV, CDR2 YYDKDF (reference sequence).

This chain links TRBV6-5 with TRBJ1-3, with D perhaps matching TRBD1 (5 bases). CDR1 and CDR2 from the germline V gene are MNHEY and SVGAGI. The length of the CDR3 is 13 residues. The ends were cut back, 7 bases at V and 4 bases at J, with 11 bases in the middle. The DNA for the CDR3 is TGTGCCAGCACTCCGGGGGACGGAAACACCATATATTTT. As protein: CASTPGDGNTIYF.

This clone was recorded only once. The rearrangement links TRBV6-5 to TRBJ2-7; 11 nucleotides line up with TRBD1. The trim removed 6 bases at V and 2 bases at J, leaving 6 bases unmatched. Germline CDR1 is MNHEY and CDR2 is SVGAGI. This CDR3 spans 15 amino acids. Here the CDR3 DNA reads TGTGCCAGCAGCCTCGGGGACAGGGGGACCTACGAGCAGTACTTC. Translating it yields CASSLGDRGTYEQYF.

The rearrangement joins TRBV5-4 to TRBJ1-1; D gene unclear. Trimming removed 4 bases at V and 8 bases at J, with 12 bases between. Per the germline V gene, CDR1 is SGHNT and CDR2 is YYREEE (reference sequence). The CDR3 covers 12 residues. The CDR3 sequence: CASSLERAEAFF. CDR3 DNA: TGTGCCAGCAGCCTCGAGAGGGCAGAAGCTTTCTTT.

This chain connects TRBV4-1 to TRBJ1-4, with TRBD1 matching 7 bases. Trimming cost V 4 bases and J 4 bases; bases outside gene matches: 3. The CDR3 runs to 14 residues. Per the germline V gene, CDR1 is MGHRA and CDR2 is YSYEKL. DNA for the CDR3: TGCGCCAGCAGCCTACAGGGGCTTAATGAAAAACTGTTTTTT. Encoded protein: CASSLQGLNEKLFF.

The V and J genes are TRBV4-2 and TRBJ1-6; D not resolved. The CDR3 extends over 13 amino acids. V shed 4 bases and J shed 8 bases, with 9 bases lying between them. The germline V gene has CDR1 LGHNA and CDR2 YNFKEQ. CDR3 nucleotide sequence: TGTGCCAGCAGCCTAAACAGCGATTCACCCCTCCACTTT. Residues: CASSLNSDSPLHF.

V usage is TRBV19 and J usage is TRBJ2-1; 7 bases agree with TRBD2. The CDR3 sequence is 14 residues long. Per the germline V gene, CDR1 is LNHDA and CDR2 is SQIVND (reference sequence). The J segment lost 8 bases and the V segment lost 5 bases, leaving 9 bases of the junction unmatched. CDR3: CASSVRVRGDEQFF. For the CDR3, the DNA is TGTGCCAGTAGTGTCAGGGTCCGGGGGGATGAGCAGTTCTTC.